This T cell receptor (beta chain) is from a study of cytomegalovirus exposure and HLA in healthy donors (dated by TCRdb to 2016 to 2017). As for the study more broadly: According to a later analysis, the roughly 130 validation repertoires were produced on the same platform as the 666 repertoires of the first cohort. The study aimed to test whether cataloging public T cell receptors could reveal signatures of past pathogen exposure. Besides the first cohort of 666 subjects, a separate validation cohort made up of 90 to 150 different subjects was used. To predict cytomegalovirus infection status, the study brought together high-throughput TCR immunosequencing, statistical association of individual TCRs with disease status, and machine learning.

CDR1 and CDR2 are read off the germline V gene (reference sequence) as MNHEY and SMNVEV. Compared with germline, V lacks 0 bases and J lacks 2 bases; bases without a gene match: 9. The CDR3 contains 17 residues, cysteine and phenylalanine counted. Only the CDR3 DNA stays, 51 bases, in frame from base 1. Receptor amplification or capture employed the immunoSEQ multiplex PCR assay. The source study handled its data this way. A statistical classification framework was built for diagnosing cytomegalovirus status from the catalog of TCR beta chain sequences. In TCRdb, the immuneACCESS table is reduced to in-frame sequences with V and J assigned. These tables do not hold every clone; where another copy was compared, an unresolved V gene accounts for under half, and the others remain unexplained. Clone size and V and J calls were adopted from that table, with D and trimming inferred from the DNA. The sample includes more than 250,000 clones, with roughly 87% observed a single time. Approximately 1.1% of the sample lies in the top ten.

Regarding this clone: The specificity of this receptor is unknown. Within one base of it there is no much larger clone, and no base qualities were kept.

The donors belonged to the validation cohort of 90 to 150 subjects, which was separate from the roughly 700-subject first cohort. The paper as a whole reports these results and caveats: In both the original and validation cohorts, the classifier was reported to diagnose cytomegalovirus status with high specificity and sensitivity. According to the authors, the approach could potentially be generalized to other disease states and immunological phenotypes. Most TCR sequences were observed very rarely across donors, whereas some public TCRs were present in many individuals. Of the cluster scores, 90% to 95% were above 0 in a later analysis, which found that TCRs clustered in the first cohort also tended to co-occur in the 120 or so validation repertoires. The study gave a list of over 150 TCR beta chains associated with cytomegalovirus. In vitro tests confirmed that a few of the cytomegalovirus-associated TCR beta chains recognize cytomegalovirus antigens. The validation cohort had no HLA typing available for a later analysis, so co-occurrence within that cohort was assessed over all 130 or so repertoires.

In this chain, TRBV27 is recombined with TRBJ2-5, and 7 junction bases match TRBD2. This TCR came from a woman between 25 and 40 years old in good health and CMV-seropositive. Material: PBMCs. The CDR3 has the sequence CASSLSKRDWGQETQYF. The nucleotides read TGTGCCAGCAGTTTATCAAAGCGGGACTGGGGGCAAGAGACCCAGTACTTC.